A selection of T cell receptor beta chains follows, all from one sample in a study of cytomegalovirus exposure and HLA in healthy donors. Some clones are missing from TCRdb's copy, which holds only in-frame ones; the method was immunoSEQ multiplex PCR. The sample holds about 140,000 clones; 70% to 80% are singletons and the top ten take about 2.2%. The sample comprised PBMCs. These receptors all stem from a man in his thirties or forties in good health and CMV-seronegative. The CDR3 runs from the conserved cysteine through the conserved F or W. D genes are given only for firm matches. Part of the rows lack a size; the others show once, few, many or a class for expanded clones.

CDR3aa: CASTLGAVPYEQYF; CDR3nt: TGTGCCAGCACCCTTGGGGCGGTACCCTACGAGCAGTACTTC; j_gene: TRBJ2-7; abundance: NA; d_gene: NA; v_gene: TRBV28
CDR3aa: CASSIDFERGQYF; CDR3nt: TGTGCCAGTAGTATAGATTTTGAGCGCGGGCAGTACTTC; j_gene: TRBJ2-7; abundance: NA; d_gene: NA; v_gene: TRBV19
CDR3aa: CASSFPLAASSYEQYF; CDR3nt: TGTGCCAGCAGTTTTCCCCTAGCGGCAAGCTCCTACGAGCAGTACTTC; j_gene: TRBJ2-7; abundance: NA; d_gene: TRBD2; v_gene: TRBV7-2
CDR3aa: CASSSRVTMYEQYF; CDR3nt: TGTGCCAGCAGCTCCAGGGTAACGATGTACGAGCAGTACTTC; j_gene: TRBJ2-7; abundance: few; d_gene: NA; v_gene: TRBV7-9
CDR3aa: CASSPAGTVNSPLHF; CDR3nt: TGTGCCAGCAGCCCGGCCGGGACAGTAAATTCACCCCTCCACTTT; j_gene: TRBJ1-6; abundance: NA; d_gene: TRBD1; v_gene: TRBV6-6
CDR3aa: CASSPVDTNTGELFF; CDR3nt: TGTGCCAGCAGTCCCGTGGACACCAACACCGGGGAGCTGTTTTTT; j_gene: TRBJ2-2; abundance: once; d_gene: NA; v_gene: TRBV28
CDR3aa: CASSVLSLGSYNEQFF; CDR3nt: TGTGCCAGCAGCGTATTGAGTCTCGGCTCCTACAATGAGCAGTTCTTC; j_gene: TRBJ2-1; abundance: NA; d_gene: NA; v_gene: TRBV9
CDR3aa: CASSPGGRGITEAFF; CDR3nt: TGTGCCAGCAGCCCGGGAGGGAGGGGGATAACTGAAGCTTTCTTT; j_gene: TRBJ1-1; abundance: NA; d_gene: NA; v_gene: TRBV28
CDR3aa: CASSLEPARGVSYNEQFF; CDR3nt: TGTGCCAGCAGCTTAGAGCCGGCCAGGGGGGTAAGCTACAATGAGCAGTTCTTC; j_gene: TRBJ2-1; abundance: NA; d_gene: NA; v_gene: TRBV11-3
CDR3aa: CASKPGLAGYNEQFF; CDR3nt: TGTGCCAGTAAACCGGGACTAGCGGGATACAATGAGCAGTTCTTC; j_gene: TRBJ2-1; abundance: once; d_gene: TRBD2; v_gene: TRBV9
CDR3aa: CASSQDPFAGADTQYF; CDR3nt: TGCGCCAGCAGCCAAGATCCCTTTGCGGGAGCAGATACGCAGTATTTT; j_gene: TRBJ2-3; abundance: NA; d_gene: TRBD2; v_gene: TRBV4-1
CDR3aa: CASSALGGPSRYEQYF; CDR3nt: TGTGCCAGCAGCGCCCTGGGGGGGCCGAGTCGATACGAGCAGTACTTC; j_gene: TRBJ2-7; abundance: NA; d_gene: NA; v_gene: TRBV7-9
CDR3aa: CASSESLSRDSGYTF; CDR3nt: TGTGCCAGCAGTGAATCGCTTTCCCGGGATTCTGGCTACACCTTC; j_gene: TRBJ1-2; abundance: NA; d_gene: NA; v_gene: TRBV6-1
CDR3aa: CASSLTRGFGQPQHF; CDR3nt: TGTGCCAGCAGTCTAACACGGGGATTTGGTCAGCCCCAGCATTTT; j_gene: TRBJ1-5; abundance: NA; d_gene: NA; v_gene: TRBV7-2
CDR3aa: CASSSLSGYGYTF; CDR3nt: TGTGCCAGCAGCTCCCTCTCGGGGTATGGCTACACCTTC; j_gene: TRBJ1-2; abundance: NA; d_gene: NA; v_gene: TRBV7-8
CDR3aa: CASSFVRAHTEAFF; CDR3nt: TGTGCCAGCAGCTTCGTCAGGGCCCACACTGAAGCTTTCTTT; j_gene: TRBJ1-1; abundance: NA; d_gene: NA; v_gene: TRBV7-9
CDR3aa: CASSATGLYGYTF; CDR3nt: TGTGCCAGCAGCGCAACAGGCCTCTATGGCTACACCTTC; j_gene: TRBJ1-2; abundance: NA; d_gene: NA; v_gene: TRBV7-8
CDR3aa: CASSQDGTSGRDTQYF; CDR3nt: TGCGCCAGCAGCCAAGATGGGACTAGCGGGAGAGATACGCAGTATTTT; j_gene: TRBJ2-3; abundance: NA; d_gene: TRBD2; v_gene: TRBV4-1
CDR3aa: CAITEGYTDTQYF; CDR3nt: TGTGCCATCACCGAGGGCTACACAGATACGCAGTATTTT; j_gene: TRBJ2-3; abundance: NA; d_gene: NA; v_gene: TRBV10-3
CDR3aa: CASSVDPGSPLHF; CDR3nt: TGTGCCAGCAGCGTAGACCCAGGTTCACCCCTCCACTTT; j_gene: TRBJ1-6; abundance: few; d_gene: NA; v_gene: TRBV9
CDR3aa: CASSYPFEQYF; CDR3nt: TGTGCCAGCAGTTATCCCTTCGAGCAGTACTTC; j_gene: TRBJ2-7; abundance: NA; d_gene: NA; v_gene: TRBV28
CDR3aa: CASSKDRVVGETQYF; CDR3nt: TGTGCCAGTAGTAAGGACAGGGTAGTAGGAGAGACCCAGTACTTC; j_gene: TRBJ2-5; abundance: few; d_gene: TRBD1; v_gene: TRBV19
CDR3aa: CASSSRTGKETQYF; CDR3nt: TGTGCCAGCAGCTCACGGACAGGGAAAGAGACCCAGTACTTC; j_gene: TRBJ2-5; abundance: once; d_gene: TRBD1; v_gene: TRBV11-3
CDR3aa: CASSPPGLAYEQFF; CDR3nt: TGTGCCAGCAGCCCACCGGGACTAGCCTATGAGCAGTTCTTC; j_gene: TRBJ2-1; abundance: NA; d_gene: TRBD2; v_gene: TRBV7-9
CDR3aa: CSSPANTGELFF; CDR3nt: TGTTCCAGCCCGGCGAACACCGGGGAGCTGTTTTTT; j_gene: TRBJ2-2; abundance: NA; d_gene: NA; v_gene: TRBV7-9
CDR3aa: CASSPPAAPNEKLFF; CDR3nt: TGTGCCAGCAGCCCTCCGGCAGCGCCTAATGAAAAACTGTTTTTT; j_gene: TRBJ1-4; abundance: NA; d_gene: NA; v_gene: TRBV7-9
CDR3aa: CASSKGGTDTQYF; CDR3nt: TGTGCCAGCAGTAAGGGGGGCACAGATACGCAGTATTTT; j_gene: TRBJ2-3; abundance: NA; d_gene: NA; v_gene: TRBV25-1
CDR3aa: CAWSEGRGHNEQFF; CDR3nt: TGTGCCTGGAGTGAAGGAAGAGGTCACAATGAGCAGTTCTTC; j_gene: TRBJ2-1; abundance: NA; d_gene: NA; v_gene: TRBV30
CDR3aa: CASSLAGAGNTIYF; CDR3nt: TGTGCCAGCAGCTTAGCCGGGGCTGGAAACACCATATATTTT; j_gene: TRBJ1-3; abundance: NA; d_gene: NA; v_gene: TRBV7-9
CDR3aa: CASRLAGPDTDTQYF; CDR3nt: TGTGCCAGCAGACTAGCGGGACCAGACACAGATACGCAGTATTTT; j_gene: TRBJ2-3; abundance: few; d_gene: TRBD2; v_gene: TRBV7-7
CDR3aa: CASSPAGTRVYNEQFF; CDR3nt: TGTGCCAGCAGCCCAGCCGGGACTAGGGTATACAATGAGCAGTTCTTC; j_gene: TRBJ2-1; abundance: few; d_gene: TRBD2; v_gene: TRBV11-2
CDR3aa: CASRLVGGTYEQYF; CDR3nt: TGTGCCAGCAGACTCGTGGGAGGAACCTACGAGCAGTACTTC; j_gene: TRBJ2-7; abundance: few; d_gene: NA; v_gene: TRBV5-4
CDR3aa: CATSIGKGNTIYF; CDR3nt: TGTGCCACCAGCATCGGGAAGGGAAACACCATATATTTT; j_gene: TRBJ1-3; abundance: NA; d_gene: NA; v_gene: TRBV15
CDR3aa: CASPLSTGELFF; CDR3nt: TGTGCCAGCCCTCTTTCCACCGGGGAGCTGTTTTTT; j_gene: TRBJ2-2; abundance: NA; d_gene: NA; v_gene: TRBV21-1
CDR3aa: CASSPRAGGNYEQYF; CDR3nt: TGTGCCAGCAGTCCTCGGGCGGGAGGGAACTACGAGCAGTACTTC; j_gene: TRBJ2-7; abundance: NA; d_gene: TRBD2; v_gene: TRBV28
CDR3aa: CASRGTQGQNRGYTF; CDR3nt: TGTGCCAGCAGAGGGACCCAAGGACAGAATCGTGGCTACACCTTC; j_gene: TRBJ1-2; abundance: once; d_gene: NA; v_gene: TRBV2
CDR3aa: CASMRKNEKLFF; CDR3nt: TGTGCCAGTATGAGAAAAAATGAAAAACTGTTTTTT; j_gene: TRBJ1-4; abundance: few; d_gene: NA; v_gene: TRBV19
CDR3aa: CASSARTSGVSTDTQYF; CDR3nt: TGTGCCAGCAGCGCTAGGACTAGCGGGGTTAGCACAGATACGCAGTATTTT; j_gene: TRBJ2-3; abundance: NA; d_gene: TRBD2; v_gene: TRBV9
CDR3aa: CASEAAASGMNEQFF; CDR3nt: TGTGCCAGTGAAGCCGCGGCTAGCGGTATGAATGAGCAGTTCTTC; j_gene: TRBJ2-1; abundance: few; d_gene: TRBD2; v_gene: TRBV19
CDR3aa: CASRQGANQPQHF; CDR3nt: TGTGCCAGCAGACAGGGGGCTAATCAGCCCCAGCATTTT; j_gene: TRBJ1-5; abundance: NA; d_gene: TRBD1; v_gene: TRBV7-6
CDR3aa: CASTWTGGWNTEAFF; CDR3nt: TGTGCCAGCACCTGGACAGGGGGCTGGAACACTGAAGCTTTCTTT; j_gene: TRBJ1-1; abundance: NA; d_gene: TRBD1; v_gene: TRBV11-2
CDR3aa: CASSFTQQVSGNTIYF; CDR3nt: TGTGCCAGCAGCTTCACGCAACAGGTCTCTGGAAACACCATATATTTT; j_gene: TRBJ1-3; abundance: once; d_gene: NA; v_gene: TRBV7-6
CDR3aa: CASSIDGLYRGQGQPQHF; CDR3nt: TGTGCCAGTAGTATAGATGGTTTGTACAGGGGGCAGGGTCAGCCCCAGCATTTT; j_gene: TRBJ1-5; abundance: NA; d_gene: TRBD1; v_gene: TRBV19
CDR3aa: CASSYSGLLSYEQYF; CDR3nt: TGTGCCAGCAGTTACTCGGGACTACTCTCCTACGAGCAGTACTTC; j_gene: TRBJ2-7; abundance: NA; d_gene: TRBD2; v_gene: TRBV6-5
CDR3aa: CASSFSGSMNTQYF; CDR3nt: TGTGCCAGCAGCTTCAGCGGGAGTATGAACACGCAGTATTTT; j_gene: TRBJ2-3; abundance: NA; d_gene: TRBD2; v_gene: TRBV7-8
CDR3aa: CASGTAMEGKKLFF; CDR3nt: TGTGCCAGCGGGACAGCTATGGAAGGGAAAAAACTGTTTTTT; j_gene: TRBJ1-4; abundance: NA; d_gene: TRBD1; v_gene: TRBV27
CDR3aa: CASSFEDTGELFF; CDR3nt: TGTGCCAGCAGCTTTGAGGATACCGGGGAGCTGTTTTTT; j_gene: TRBJ2-2; abundance: NA; d_gene: NA; v_gene: TRBV5-6
CDR3aa: CAWSRQLNTEAFF; CDR3nt: TGTGCCTGGAGTAGACAGCTTAACACTGAAGCTTTCTTT; j_gene: TRBJ1-1; abundance: NA; d_gene: NA; v_gene: TRBV30
CDR3aa: CASSLVGGNNQPQHF; CDR3nt: TGTGCCAGCAGCTTAGTTGGAGGGAACAATCAGCCCCAGCATTTT; j_gene: TRBJ1-5; abundance: NA; d_gene: NA; v_gene: TRBV7-2
CDR3aa: CASSPHRIGGLLFF; CDR3nt: TGTGCCAGCAGCCCACATAGAATAGGGGGCTTACTGTTTTTT; j_gene: TRBJ1-4; abundance: few; d_gene: TRBD1; v_gene: TRBV7-8
CDR3aa: CASSEERGTDTQYF; CDR3nt: TGTGCCAGCAGTGAGGAGCGTGGCACAGATACGCAGTATTTT; j_gene: TRBJ2-3; abundance: NA; d_gene: NA; v_gene: TRBV6-4
CDR3aa: CASSLAGNYGYTF; CDR3nt: TGTGCCAGCAGCTTAGCAGGGAATTATGGCTACACCTTC; j_gene: TRBJ1-2; abundance: NA; d_gene: NA; v_gene: TRBV11-2
CDR3aa: CASSSRLAGINTGELFF; CDR3nt: TGTGCCAGTAGTTCACGACTAGCGGGAATTAACACCGGGGAGCTGTTTTTT; j_gene: TRBJ2-2; abundance: NA; d_gene: TRBD2; v_gene: TRBV19
CDR3aa: CASSRVPSYEQYF; CDR3nt: TGTGCCAGTAGCAGGGTCCCCTCCTACGAGCAGTACTTC; j_gene: TRBJ2-7; abundance: NA; d_gene: NA; v_gene: TRBV27
CDR3aa: CASSSGTSGRAGTQYF; CDR3nt: TGTGCCAGCAGCTCCGGGACTAGCGGGAGGGCCGGGACCCAGTACTTC; j_gene: TRBJ2-5; abundance: once; d_gene: TRBD2; v_gene: TRBV5-4
CDR3aa: CASSLTTTDTQYF; CDR3nt: TGTGCCAGCAGTTTAACTACCACAGATACGCAGTATTTT; j_gene: TRBJ2-3; abundance: NA; d_gene: NA; v_gene: TRBV28
CDR3aa: CASTAGVGASGANVLTF; CDR3nt: TGTGCCAGTACCGCGGGAGTAGGTGCCTCTGGGGCCAACGTCCTGACTTTC; j_gene: TRBJ2-6; abundance: once; d_gene: TRBD2; v_gene: TRBV19
CDR3aa: CASSALVGEGNEQFF; CDR3nt: TGTGCCAGCAGCGCGTTAGTTGGAGAGGGCAATGAGCAGTTCTTC; j_gene: TRBJ2-1; abundance: NA; d_gene: NA; v_gene: TRBV9
CDR3aa: CASRTSSYEQYF; CDR3nt: TGCGCCAGCCGGACTAGCAGCTACGAGCAGTACTTC; j_gene: TRBJ2-7; abundance: NA; d_gene: TRBD2; v_gene: TRBV5-1